This T cell receptor (beta chain) was sequenced in a study of cytomegalovirus exposure and HLA in healthy donors (dated by TCRdb to 2015 to 2018). Some background on the complete study: An earlier analysis of approximately 640 of the donors reported more than 250 Gb of sequence data and about 100 million unique TCR beta sequences from about 180 million T cells. The later analysis used no new phenotypic data to find candidate immune exposures, relying instead on TCR beta sequences and their occurrence across donors. The aim of the study was to test whether cataloging public T cell receptors could identify signatures of past pathogen exposure. Donor age, sex, ethnicity and CMV serostatus were compiled together with the repertoire data. A separate validation cohort of some 130 different subjects was used in addition to the roughly 670-subject first cohort. Among 398 genotyped donors of the cohort, an average of 235,054 unique TCR beta nucleotide sequences were sequenced per donor, roughly 20% of them non-productive. In a later analysis, previously published TCR beta repertoires from 670 or so donors were re-analyzed and high-resolution HLA genotyping was added so that TCR occurrence patterns could be studied. All discovery cohort repertoires had been generated using a single sequencing platform. In a later genetic analysis, genome-wide SNP genotypes for about three fifths of the roughly 670 donors were used, and that subset was treated as a discovery cohort. The number of typed donors differed by locus: about 620-630 for A, B, C, DRB1 and DQB1; some 500 for DQA1; 600 to 610 for DPA1; and around 470 for DPB1. To decide whether each TCR beta V gene segment behaved as functional or pseudogenic, an earlier analysis of approximately 590 of the donors relied on high-throughput TCR beta sequencing. Both class I and class II loci were covered by HLA typing, at four-digit resolution. The study profiled the T cell repertoires of 500 to 800 subjects by immunosequencing and related them to cytomegalovirus serostatus. Because of strong linkage in the cohort, roughly five DR-DQ haplotypes were treated as single units for association and clustering. Of the 300 to 400 genotyped donors, about 80% fell in the genetic ancestry cluster associated with self-reported Caucasian donors. An early release that covered around 590 HLA-typed donors contained approximately 300 gigabases of sequencing data and tens of millions of unique TCR sequences. High-throughput TCR immunosequencing, statistical association of individual TCRs with disease status, and machine learning were combined to predict cytomegalovirus infection status. Broad study findings and their caveats: Some IMGT-functional V segments, including TRBV6-2 and TRBV6-3, could not be told apart with the 87-base-pair reads, so those segments were excluded. According to the authors, the approach could potentially be generalized to other disease states and immunological phenotypes. Most TCR sequences were seen in very few donors, while some public TCRs were found in many individuals. Because HLA typing was unavailable for some donors at each locus, only the typed subset was used in association tests. A further reported finding was that TCR beta sequences accurately predicted the HLA-A and HLA-B alleles for most subjects in the first cohort. The classifier was reported to diagnose cytomegalovirus status with high specificity and sensitivity in both the original and validation cohorts. In vitro tests confirmed that three of the cytomegalovirus-associated TCR beta chains recognize cytomegalovirus antigens. According to a later analysis, parvovirus B19, influenza, CMV and Epstein-Barr virus appeared linked to several top co-occurrence clusters. A later analysis found that TCR association rates varied across HLA loci, with DRB1 alleles showing the most associated TCRs and HLA-C alleles the fewest. A later genetic analysis associated a missense DCLRE1C variant with V-gene and J-gene trimming of TCR beta chains, and an independent cohort replicated the association. According to a later analysis, most CMV-associated TCR beta chains appeared to be HLA-restricted, and the HLA associations seemed to be driven largely by CMV exposure. When HLA alleles, especially DR and DQ, strongly co-occurred, attributing TCR associations to individual alleles was difficult. This cohort had only TCR beta chains sequenced, and the lack of alpha or paired-chain data limited which features could be detected. Some 15 rarely observed V segments, including chromosome 9 orphons, were excluded from the earlier analysis of just under 600 of the donors because counts were too low. Broadly in line with IMGT annotations, most TCR beta V segments showed up in productive rearrangements about 90% or about 30% of the time in an earlier analysis of approximately 640 of the donors. At a false discovery rate of 0.05, a later analysis linked under 20,000 TCR beta sequences to specific HLA alleles. Immune exposure information for the cohort was limited to CMV serostatus. The study listed over 150 TCR beta chains as associated with cytomegalovirus. Roughly uniform sequencing depth across donors was assumed in presence/absence analyses, although this assumption may not hold. A cluster of highly shared sequence variants was judged likely to be a technical artifact of the sequencing pipeline. Linkage disequilibrium might explain the correlated functional status among segregating V segments, but an unknown experimental factor could not be excluded. A later analysis found that HLA-associated TCR beta chains were more clonally expanded and had lower generation probabilities than equally common non-associated chains. According to a later genetic analysis, donors in an Asian-associated ancestry cluster had fewer N-insertions in productive TCRs than the roughly 700-donor mean.

A word on this clone: No cognate antigen has been identified for it. No quality values exist for individual bases; no much larger clone is one base distant.

Libraries were made using the immunoSEQ multiplex PCR assay. For the multiplex PCR, a mixture combining 60 forward primers for TCR Vbeta segments and 13 reverse primers for TCR Jbeta segments was used. The CDR3 region of rearranged TCR beta genes was amplified from genomic DNA with a multiplex PCR assay. On the Illumina HiSeq System, the amplified TCR beta libraries were sequenced as 87-base-pair reads. As for the original processing: Across the 600 to 700 repertoires, a later analysis counted some 80 million unique TCR beta chains, around 11 million of which were shared by at least two donors. A nearest-neighbor algorithm error-corrected the raw reads and collapsed the reads into unique sequences, merging closely related sequences to remove PCR and sequencing errors. CDR3 sequences were aligned to IMGT reference sequences to assign V, D and J gene segments. For a sequence to be retained, a match of at least six nucleotides to both a V gene segment and a J gene segment was required. A rearrangement was called productive if the CDR3 had no stop codons and remained in frame with V and J, and every other rearrangement was called non-productive. CDR3 was defined by IMGT convention, running from the second conserved V-encoded cysteine to the conserved J-encoded phenylalanine. In an earlier analysis of roughly 580 of the donors, sequences lacking an unambiguous match to a single V gene segment were excluded. In an earlier analysis of approximately 610 of the donors, V segments were called functional above 56.7% productive rearrangements and were called segregating when the between-donor standard deviation exceeded 5%. A statistical classification framework was developed to diagnose cytomegalovirus status using the catalog of TCR beta chain sequences. In a later analysis, V and J genes were assigned by comparing TCR nucleotide sequences against IMGT/GENE-DB human TR gene sequences. A later analysis assigned CDR3 sequences and most-parsimonious VDJ recombination scenarios with the TCRdist pipeline. A later analysis defined each TCR beta chain by its CDR3 amino acid sequence plus V-gene family, and excluded reads lacking a unique V-gene family. In a later analysis, several hundred highly shared, low-generation-probability nucleotide sequences were removed to address suspected cross-contamination and a sequencing artifact. A later analysis calculated a clonal expansion index for each public chain from normalized within-repertoire ranks of inferred template counts. A later analysis computed generation probabilities with a VDJ recombination model fitted to out-of-frame rearrangements, and checked the results against IGoR. In a later analysis, hypergeometric tests were used to score TCR-TCR, TCR-HLA and TCR-CMV co-occurrence, with a repertoire-size bias correction applied to TCR pairs. A later analysis estimated false discovery rates by permuting HLA or CMV assignments 20 times. In a later analysis, co-occurring TCRs were grouped with DBSCAN, and TCRdist sequence similarity was added when clustering was performed within HLA-allele-positive subsets. Repertoires with fewer than 30,000 or more than 120,000 public chains were left out of co-occurrence clustering, as were about 5 repertoires with anomalous nucleotide sharing. Sourced from immuneACCESS, this table was stored by TCRdb with only in-frame sequences that have V and J called. A share of the clones is absent; for the studies checked, an unresolved V gene accounts for under half, and the remainder has no known explanation. From that table come the V and J calls and clone size; the DNA was used to work out D and trimming. The sample has 85,000 to 95,000 clones on record, more than 75% of them singletons. The top ten constitute around 5.3% of the sample.

The cohort comprised around 690 healthy bone marrow donors. Cohort members were all nominally healthy when sampled, although unrecorded immune exposures were likely present. The donor was CMV seropositive and belonged to the group of 250 to 350 seropositive cohort members. A peripheral blood sample was provided by each donor, and peripheral blood mononuclear cells were used for TCR beta sequencing. The Qiagen DNeasy Blood Extraction Kit was used to extract genomic DNA from the blood cell samples. V is shortened by 2 bases, J by 4 bases, and the region joining them spans 5 bases. CDR1 and CDR2 were assigned from the germline V gene as KGHSH and LQKENI. Counted from cysteine to phenylalanine, this CDR3 has 13 amino acids. CDR3 DNA only is kept here, 39 bases in frame from base 1.

The sample consisted of PBMCs. This TCR derives from a man aged 25 to 40 in good health and CMV-seropositive. The chain joins TRBV18 to TRBJ2-2, with no D gene named confidently. CDR3 region: CASSPGVTGELFF. The sequenced DNA is TGTGCCAGCTCACCAGGAGTCACCGGGGAGCTGTTTTTT.